The 10 T cell receptor beta chains presented below share a single source sample, sequenced in a study of CD8+CD57+ T cells in acquired aplastic anemia. In patients chosen for sequencing, flow cytometry had shown CD8+CD57+ cell expansion. Genomic DNA served as template for TCR beta VDJ and CDR3 profiling. Via MiXCR, TCRdb re-called the reads, giving one row per CDR3 protein. This sample yields hundreds of thousands of distinct CDR3 sequences, of which over 25% are seen a single time; less than 1% belongs to the top ten. The sequencing input was sorted CD4+, CD8+, or CD8+CD57+ T cells (not recorded which) from PBMCs. The source of these receptors is a human donor with aplastic anemia.

This clonotype occurred a few times. The V call is TRBV7-9, the J call TRBJ1-1; TRBD1 might be the D (6 bases). The germline CDR1 and CDR2 sequences are SEHNR and FQNEAQ (reference sequence). CDR3 length: 18 residues. Trimming shortened V by 1 base and J by 1 base, and 19 bases separated the two germline ends. CDR3 protein: CASSLGSWGQGKNTEAFF. CDR3 nucleotides: TGTGCCAGCAGCTTAGGATCTTGGGGGCAGGGAAAGAACACTGAAGCTTTCTTT. The whole variable domain, remainder taken from reference TRBV7-9 and TRBJ1-1, is DTGVSQNPRHKITKRGQNVTFRCDPISEHNRLYWYRQTLGQGPEFLTYFQNEAQLEKSRLLSDRFSAERPKGSFSTLEIQRTEQGDSAMYLCASSLGSWGQGKNTEAFFGQGTRLTVV.

This chain links TRBV29-1 with TRBJ2-7; the match to TRBD1 covers 7 bases. This CDR3 region has 14 residues. From germline, CDR1 is SQVTM and CDR2 ANQGSEA. Trimming cost V 4 bases and J 5 bases; bases outside gene matches: 11. This chain's CDR3 is CSVVGDSGLDEQYF. In DNA, the CDR3 is TGCAGCGTTGTAGGGGACAGCGGTCTGGACGAGCAGTACTTC.

V is TRBV10-3 and J is TRBJ2-7; 7 bases are a match to TRBD1. The V segment lost 3 bases and the J segment 3 bases; nucleotides outside the gene matches: 8. In germline, CDR1 is ENHRY, CDR2 SYGVKD. The CDR3 sequence is 15 residues long. CDR3 DNA sequence: TGTGCCATCAGTGACCGGGACAGTAGTATCTACGAGCAGTACTTC. Protein product: CAISDRDSSIYEQYF.

The V call is TRBV2, the J call TRBJ2-1, with TRBD1 identical over 9 bases. The germline V gene has CDR1 SNHLY and CDR2 FYNNEI. The junction had 10 bases not matched to a gene; V was cut back by 6 bases and J by 4 bases. The CDR3 is 16 residues long. CDR3 amino acids: CASSSQGQGLYNEQFF. The CDR3 DNA sequence: TGTGCCAGCAGCTCACAGGGACAGGGACTTTACAATGAGCAGTTCTTC. The whole variable domain, filled in from reference TRBV2 and TRBJ2-1, reads EPEVTQTPSHQVTQMGQEVILRCVPISNHLYFYWYRQILGQKVEFLVSFYNNEISEKSEIFDDQFSVERPDGSNFTLKIRSTKLEDSAMYFCASSSQGQGLYNEQFFGPGTRLTVL.

This rearrangement joins TRBV6-4 to TRBJ2-3; 9 positions agree with TRBD2. The junction had 4 bases not matched to a gene; V was cut back by 5 bases and J by 1 base. Germline V gives CDR1 MRHNA, CDR2 SNTAGT. The CDR3 is 15 amino acids. In DNA, the CDR3 is TGTGCCAGCAGTCCCTCTAGCGGGGGCACAGATACGCAGTATTTT. Its protein product is CASSPSSGGTDTQYF.

A few counts support this clonotype. CDR3 in DNA: TGTGCCAGCAGTTACTCGCGGGCGGGAACCTACGAGCAGTACTTC. Translation gives CASSYSRAGTYEQYF. J is TRBJ2-7 and V is TRBV2; maybe TRBD2 (6 bases). Germline V gene data show CDR1 as SNHLY and CDR2 as FYNNEI. CDR3 length equals 15 residues. V lost 5 bases, J lost 2 bases, and 16 bases lay in between.

This clonotype occurred a few times. The chain joins TRBV7-9 to TRBJ2-1; maybe TRBD2 (5 bases). Trimming stripped 2 bases from V and 6 bases from J, with 11 bases between. The CDR3 is 14 amino acids. Germline loops: CDR1 SEHNR, CDR2 FQNEAQ (reference sequence). The CDR3 DNA is TGTGCCAGCAGCTTAAGTGAGGGTCTCAATGAGCAGTTCTTC. It codes for CASSLSEGLNEQFF.

The CDR3 spells CSARAPAVGGWMNTQYF. CDR3 nucleotides: TGCAGTGCTAGAGCCCCAGCAGTGGGGGGGTGGATGAATACGCAGTATTTT. This sequence joins TRBV20-1 and TRBJ2-3; TRBD2 aligns across 7 bases. CDR3 length equals 17 residues. With V trimmed by 1 base and J by 7 bases, 17 bases remained unmatched. Germline-derived CDR1 and CDR2 are DFQATT and SNEGSKA (reference sequence).

There are many counts of this clonotype. The CDR3 loop is CASSLGQAGNYGYTF. Here the CDR3 DNA reads TGTGCCAGCAGCCTCGGACAGGCGGGTAACTATGGCTACACCTTC. The gene calls are TRBV7-8 and TRBJ1-2, with TRBD1 identical over 7 bases. Losses at the gene ends were 5 bases for V and 1 base for J; bases not matched to a gene: 7. CDR1 and CDR2 from the germline V gene are SGHVS and FQNEAQ. The CDR3 has 15 amino acids.

This clonotype was picked up many times. The genes are TRBV20-1 and TRBJ1-3; no clear D gene. Trimming pared 2 bases from V and 7 bases from J, leaving 12 bases between. The CDR3 is made up of 13 amino acids. CDR1 and CDR2 (germline): DFQATT, SNEGSKA (reference sequence). Here the CDR3 reads CSARTEGGNTIYF. CDR3 sequence (DNA): TGCAGTGCTAGAACAGAGGGCGGGAACACCATATATTTT.